This record looks at one T cell receptor beta chain sequence and its context. The target antigen is unknown. The method was immunoSEQ multiplex PCR; TCRdb's version includes in-frame clones alone and lacks a portion of them. The sample lists roughly 120,000 clones, 70% to 90% occurring once. The CDR3 has 16 residues. V lost 0 bases and J lost 0, with 11 bases in between. The germline gives CDR1 SGHTA, CDR2 FQGTGA. The data originate from a study of T cell responses to AZD1222 COVID-19 vaccine. Study-level results: Close to half of spike-specific TCRs reportedly recognize unmutated variant regions. Seropositivity was recorded at baseline in only 6 or 7 AZD1222 recipients. Sampled repertoires all dated from after the peak T cell response. The breadth and depth of Spike-specific TCRs increased once two AZD1222 doses had been given.

The rearrangement joins TRBV7-3 to TRBJ1-2; no clear D. The sequencing used peripheral blood, collected on day 0 of AZD1222 vaccination. The sequence was obtained from an adult in good health. CDR3: CASSLTSTSTNYGYTF. For the CDR3, the DNA is TGTGCCAGCAGCTTAACGTCGACATCTACTAACTATGGCTACACCTTC.